This TCR beta chain is from a study of T cell changes during pregnancy in multiple sclerosis. Sequencing used immunoSEQ multiplex PCR; TCRdb keeps in-frame clones, though not all of them. The table has roughly 22,000 clones, about nine tenths seen once. The CDR3 spans 15 residues. The germline gives CDR1 MRHNA, CDR2 SNTAGT. The ends were cut back, 4 bases at V and 7 bases at J, with 17 bases in the middle. This rearrangement joins TRBV6-4 to TRBJ2-1, with D maybe TRBD2 (6 bases). The sample in question was CD4+ T cells from peripheral blood mononuclear cells, obtained after pregnancy. The receptor comes from a female donor in good health, enrolled as a control in a pregnancy study. The CDR3 region has the DNA TGTGCCAGCAGTGCTGGGACTCCCTTACTGAATGAGCAGTTCTTC. It encodes CASSAGTPLLNEQFF.